This record looks at one T cell receptor beta chain sequence and its context. The target antigen is unknown. This sample was taken from a study of post-analysis software for immune sequencing data. Across the study: The study covered relapsing-remitting, secondary progressive and progressive-relapsing courses of multiple sclerosis.

General study results and limits: Patients carried five TRBV segments more frequently than controls did, and TRBV5-6, TRBV5-1 and TRBV20-1 were among them.

Germline CDR1 reads ENHRY; CDR2 reads SYGVKD. This CDR3 has 11 residues. Researchers reported that TCR beta cDNA libraries carried unique molecular identifiers. From around 1 to 10 million T cells, a few hundred thousand cDNA molecules were obtained. Each CDR3 protein gets one entry after TCRdb re-called the PCR reads with MiXCR. The sample has under 900,000 distinct CDR3 sequences, approximately 53% seen once; the top ten hold approximately 4.5%. The rearrangement uses TRBV10-3 and TRBJ2-5; D is unclear. The J call is in doubt because the DNA end fits TRBJ2-7 better. Sequencing used blood. This receptor was taken from a girl aged 5-17 years with multiple sclerosis. The CDR3 is CAISEMSEQYF. CDR3 in DNA: TGTGCCATCAGTGAGATGTCCGAGCAGTACTTC.